The sequence of this T cell receptor (beta chain) was determined in a study of regulatory T cells in long-lasting Graves disease. Time point of the sample: newly diagnosed GD, antithyroid drugs for less than 3 months. RNA isolated from PBMCs was used to make the TCR library. Both iRepertoire HTBI primers and Arm-PCR of CDR3 regions were used to build the TCR beta libraries. TCRdb reprocessed the multiplex PCR reads with MiXCR, giving one entry per CDR3 protein. The sample carries about 560,000 distinct CDR3 sequences, approximately 16% recorded once. This CDR3 comprises 16 residues. The V and J ends lost 5 bases and 0 bases respectively, with 11 bases between them. Germline CDR1 SGHAT, CDR2 FQNNGV. This same sample was also part of a study on T cells in Graves' hyperthyroidism and ophthalmopathy.

This sequence originates from a man younger than 35 with Graves disease. The chain is built from TRBV11-2 and TRBJ1-6; D not resolved. This material consisted of peripheral blood mononuclear cells (PBMCs), taken at new diagnosis, from a patient treated with antithyroid drugs. CDR3 residues: CASSQVEASYNSPLHF. In DNA form, the CDR3 reads TGTGCCAGCAGCCAAGTGGAGGCCTCCTATAATTCACCCCTCCACTTT.